This T cell receptor (beta chain) was sequenced for a study of cytomegalovirus exposure and HLA in healthy donors. Findings of the study overall: Later analysis identified several of the most significant clusters that appeared linked to common viral pathogens. Reports showed the classifier diagnosing cytomegalovirus status with high specificity and sensitivity. Prior analysis indicated that the majority of TCR beta V segments exhibited productivity approximately 87% or approximately 30% of the time. The study carried out a later analysis of TCR beta sequences. It associated some 17,000 of them with specific HLA alleles at a false discovery rate of 0.05.

Per germline, CDR1 MNHEY and CDR2 SVGAGI. Trimming left V 3 bases short and J 6 bases short, with 16 bases between. The CDR3 extends over 15 amino acids. Turning to this clone: Antigen specificity is unknown.

The PCR made use of 60 Vbeta and 13 Jbeta primers. Sequencing used immunoSEQ multiplex PCR; TCRdb keeps in-frame clones, though not all of them. The top ten clones hold around 1.5% of a sample with about 200,000 clones, around 83% of them seen once. V gene TRBV6-5 combines with J gene TRBJ2-3; D might be TRBD1 (5 bases). This TCR was sampled from a girl aged 5-17 years in good health and CMV-seronegative. Sequencing used PBMCs. The DNA of the CDR3 is TGTGCCAGCAGTTATATCAGCTCGCACAGGGATACGCAGTATTTT. Protein sequence: CASSYISSHRDTQYF.